The 17 T cell receptor beta chains below come from one sample, sequenced in a study of preoperative IRX-2 immunotherapy in early breast cancer. Treatment meaning: preoperative locoregional IRX-2 cytokine immunotherapy. Sequencing used immunoSEQ multiplex PCR; TCRdb keeps in-frame clones, though not all of them. The sample lists about 98,000 clones, 75% to 90% occurring once. The input for sequencing was tumor tissue, taken after IRX-2 immunotherapy. The receptors were gathered from a human donor with breast cancer.

This chain links TRBV5-1 with TRBJ2-3, with 7 bases identical to TRBD2. Looked up from germline, CDR1 is SGHRS and CDR2 is YFSETQ. The CDR3 consists of 16 residues. With V trimmed by 2 bases and J by 5 bases, 11 bases remained unmatched. In DNA form, the CDR3 reads TGCGCCAGCAGCTTAACCCCGGCGGGAGCGATAGATACGCAGTATTTT. It codes for CASSLTPAGAIDTQYF. The whole variable domain, remainder taken from reference TRBV5-1 and TRBJ2-3, is KAGVTQTPRYLIKTRGQQVTLSCSPISGHRSVSWYQQTPGQGLQFLFEYFSETQRNKGNFPGRFSGRQFSNSRSEMNVSTLELGDSALYLCASSLTPAGAIDTQYFGPGTRLTVL.

At least ten counts were recorded for this clone. The chain carries TRBV15 and TRBJ1-4; D is perhaps TRBD1 (6 bases). This CDR3 spans 14 amino acids. The germline V and J ends were trimmed by 2 bases and 7 bases, with 11 bases remaining between them. Germline V gives CDR1 LNHNV, CDR2 YYDKDF (reference sequence). In nucleotides, the CDR3 is TGTGCCACCAGCAGATACACAGGGCGTGAAAAACTGTTTTTT. This gives the protein CATSRYTGREKLFF.

This rearrangement joins TRBV28 to TRBJ2-4, with D possibly being TRBD1 (5 bases). The CDR3 has 12 residues. The V and J ends lost 4 bases and 7 bases respectively, with 8 bases between them. CDR1 is MDHEN, CDR2 SYDVKM, per germline. The CDR3 sequence is CASSSYRNIQYF. CDR3 in DNA: TGTGCCAGCAGTTCCTACAGGAACATTCAGTACTTC.

The chain employs TRBV6-8 and TRBJ2-3, with 9 positions matching TRBD2. The germline V gene has CDR1 MNHGY and CDR2 SAAAGT. The CDR3 extends over 17 amino acids. J gave up 2 bases and V 2 bases, and 8 bases lay outside the gene matches. CDR3 sequence reads: CASSYGGGGAPTDTQYF. In nucleotides, the CDR3 is TGTGCCAGCAGTTACGGTGGCGGGGGGGCTCCCACAGATACGCAGTATTTT.

This clone is a singleton in its sample. The J gene is TRBJ2-2, the V gene TRBV19; D may match TRBD1 or TRBD2 (5 bases each). V was shortened by 3 bases and J by 6 bases, with 8 bases between the two germline ends. CDR3 length equals 13 residues. CDR1 is LNHDA and CDR2 is SQIVND in the germline V gene (reference sequence). The CDR3 here is CASSIRGAGELFF. For the CDR3, the DNA is TGTGCCAGTAGTATCAGAGGGGCCGGGGAGCTGTTTTTT.

This rearrangement joins TRBV5-1 to TRBJ1-5; 8 nucleotides match TRBD1. Losses at the gene ends were 1 base for V and 1 base for J; bases not matched to a gene: 1. Per the germline V gene, CDR1 is SGHRS and CDR2 is YFSETQ. This CDR3 is 15 amino acids long. CDR3 loop: CASSLQGASNQPQHF. CDR3 nucleotide sequence: TGCGCCAGCAGCTTGCAGGGGGCGAGCAATCAGCCCCAGCATTTT.

This clone was seen just once. The chain has TRBV18 and TRBJ2-2, with D possibly matching TRBD1 (6 bases). V shed 4 bases and J shed 2 bases, with 20 bases lying between them. Per germline, CDR1 KGHSH and CDR2 LQKENI. The CDR3 sequence is 18 residues long. The CDR3 sequence is CASSRATGPLFNTGELFF. The CDR3 coding sequence is TGTGCCAGCTCACGCGCTACAGGGCCACTCTTTAACACCGGGGAGCTGTTTTTT.

The chain employs TRBV7-7 and TRBJ2-3; the match to TRBD2 covers 7 bases. This CDR3 comprises 16 residues. Germline assignment: CDR1 SSHAT and CDR2 FNYEAQ (reference sequence). Losses at the gene ends were 7 bases for V and 1 base for J; bases not matched to a gene: 11. The CDR3 DNA follows: TGTGCCAGCAACTTTGGAGCGGGATGGCGCACAGATACGCAGTATTTT. Protein sequence: CASNFGAGWRTDTQYF.

This chain connects TRBV18 to TRBJ2-4; TRBD1 aligns across 7 bases. In germline, CDR1 is KGHSH, CDR2 LQKENI. J gave up 8 bases and V 3 bases, and 4 bases lay outside the gene matches. The CDR3 runs to 13 residues. The CDR3 is CASSPGTDDIQYF. The CDR3 DNA sequence: TGTGCCAGCTCACCGGGGACAGATGACATTCAGTACTTC.

The gene calls are TRBV10-1 and TRBJ1-1; the D gene is possibly TRBD1 (6 bases). The germline V and J ends were trimmed by 3 bases and 2 bases, with 13 bases remaining between them. This CDR3 has 15 residues. Looked up from germline, CDR1 is WNHNN and CDR2 is SYGVQD (reference sequence). The CDR3 nucleotides are TGCGCCAGCAGTGACCCACAGGGAGAAAACACTGAAGCTTTCTTT. Protein sequence: CASSDPQGENTEAFF.

This rearrangement joins TRBV19 to TRBJ1-2; D not resolved. The CDR3 contains 13 residues. Germline-derived CDR1 and CDR2 are LNHDA and SQIVND (reference sequence). The ends were cut back, 5 bases at V and 7 bases at J, with 14 bases in the middle. CDR3: CASSLRGDPGYTF. The CDR3 region has the DNA TGTGCCAGTAGTTTGCGAGGCGACCCTGGCTACACCTTC.

V usage is TRBV5-1 and J usage is TRBJ2-2; 9 nucleotides match TRBD1. The V segment lost 2 bases and the J segment 3 bases; nucleotides outside the gene matches: 2. The CDR3 is 15 residues long. Germline V CDR1 and CDR2: SGHRS, YFSETQ. CDR3 residues: CASSLQGADTGELFF. The CDR3 region has the DNA TGCGCCAGCAGCTTACAGGGGGCGGACACCGGGGAGCTGTTTTTT.

CDR3 bases: TGTGCCAGCAGCTTATGGGATTCCTATAATTCACCCCTCCACTTT. Protein product: CASSLWDSYNSPLHF. The chain combines TRBV11-3 with TRBJ1-6; D is unresolved. From germline, CDR1 is SGHNT and CDR2 YENEEA. This CDR3 is 15 amino acids long. The V gene lost 2 bases and the J gene lost 1 base, with 6 bases spanning the gap.

The count of this clone is one. The chain uses TRBV14 and TRBJ2-3, with a possible D match to TRBD2 (5 bases). CDR1 and CDR2 (germline): SGHDN, FVKESK. The CDR3 extends over 14 amino acids. Between the trimmed V and J ends, which lost 0 bases and 7 bases, there was a span of 11 bases. As DNA, the CDR3 is TGTGCCAGCAGCCAAGATGGGGTCGGGAATACGCAGTATTTT. Its translation is CASSQDGVGNTQYF. The entire variable domain, with the rest obtained from reference TRBV14 and TRBJ2-3, is as follows: EAGVTQFPSHSVIEKGQTVTLRCDPISGHDNLYWYRRVMGKEIKFLLHFVKESKQDESGMPNNRFLAERTGGTYSTLKVQPAELEDSGVYFCASSQDGVGNTQYFGPGTRLTVL.

In this sample, this clone turned up a few times. The rearrangement links TRBV6-8 to TRBJ1-5; D unresolved. The CDR3 contains 14 residues. Trimming cost V 3 bases and J 4 bases, with 10 bases left between them. Germline lookup yields CDR1 MNHGY and CDR2 SAAAGT. CDR3 coding DNA: TGTGCCAGCAGTTATGGCGCAGAGAATCAGCCCCAGCATTTT. This translates into CASSYGAENQPQHF.

This chain joins TRBV29-1 and TRBJ1-2; D remains ambiguous. This CDR3 is 14 amino acids long. The germline V gene has CDR1 SQVTM and CDR2 ANQGSEA. V was shortened by 5 bases and J by 8 bases, with 21 bases between the two germline ends. Written as DNA, the CDR3 is TGCAGCGTTTCGGCCGATGAGAATCTGCGGGGCTACACCTTC. It encodes CSVSADENLRGYTF.

The chain links TRBV28 to TRBJ2-7, with D perhaps TRBD2 (5 bases). CDR1 and CDR2 (germline): MDHEN, SYDVKM. Trimming left V 6 bases short and J 2 bases short, with 11 bases between. This CDR3 spans 13 amino acids. As DNA, the CDR3 is TGTGCCAGCAGCCGGGGATCAGCCTACGAGCAGTACTTC. Translating gives CASSRGSAYEQYF.